This is a list of T cell receptor beta chains from one sample in a study of T cell responses to AZD1222 COVID-19 vaccine. Assay: immunoSEQ multiplex PCR; the TCRdb copy retains only in-frame clones and omits some. The data show 85,000 to 90,000 clones, under 95% seen once. The material was peripheral blood, obtained on day 0 of MenACWY control vaccination. The source is an adult in good health. Each CDR3 is given with its conserved first and last residue. The D gene is left open where the match is weak. Only part of the rows carry a size: once, few, many, or a class if the clone is expanded.

V gene	D gene	clone size	J gene	CDR3 protein	CDR3 DNA
TRBV12-3/TRBV12-4	-	-	TRBJ2-2	CASSLIGRWELFF	TGTGCCAGCAGTTTAATCGGTCGCTGGGAGCTGTTTTTT
TRBV7-3	-	-	TRBJ1-2	CASSSGSPGYTF	TGTGCCAGCAGCTCGGGCTCGCCCGGCTACACCTTC
TRBV6-6	-	-	TRBJ2-7	CASSYVSYEQYF	TGTGCCAGCAGTTACGTATCCTACGAGCAGTACTTC
TRBV9	TRBD1	-	TRBJ1-1	CASSVDDRGTEAFF	TGTGCCAGCAGCGTAGATGACAGGGGCACTGAAGCTTTCTTT
TRBV5-1	TRBD1	-	TRBJ2-3	CASSSGQGDTQYF	TGCGCCAGCAGCTCAGGACAGGGGGATACGCAGTATTTT
TRBV11-2	-	few	TRBJ1-2	CASSPGVANGYTF	TGTGCCAGCAGTCCGGGGGTTGCGAATGGCTACACCTTC
TRBV6-5	-	-	TRBJ1-2	CASTPLPGDYGYTF	TGTGCCAGCACCCCCCTTCCCGGGGACTATGGCTACACCTTC
TRBV7-2	TRBD1	-	TRBJ1-2	CASSLGGQGFSYNYGYTF	TGTGCCAGCAGCTTAGGGGGACAGGGGTTCTCGTATAACTATGGCTACACCTTC
TRBV4-2	-	-	TRBJ1-1	CASSQDSTGPNTEAFF	TGTGCCAGCAGCCAAGATAGTACAGGGCCGAACACTGAAGCTTTCTTT
TRBV7-2	-	-	TRBJ1-2	CASSLRGPNYGYTF	TGTGCCAGCAGCTTACGGGGACCTAACTATGGCTACACCTTC
TRBV10-2	-	-	TRBJ1-5	CASSDPLLDQPQHF	TGCGCCAGCAGTGATCCGCTCCTAGATCAGCCCCAGCATTTT
TRBV5-1	-	few	TRBJ2-1	CASSGQLEQFF	TGCGCCAGCAGCGGACAGCTTGAGCAGTTCTTC
TRBV5-1	TRBD1	-	TRBJ2-2	CASSLRTGSTGELFF	TGCGCCAGCAGCTTGCGGACAGGGTCCACCGGGGAGCTGTTTTTT
TRBV9	-	-	TRBJ2-7	CASSVGTDSHYEQYF	TGTGCCAGCAGCGTAGGGACGGACTCTCACTACGAGCAGTACTTC
TRBV2	-	-	TRBJ1-4	CASSEARLGLLFF	TGTGCCAGCAGTGAAGCGCGCCTGGGGTTACTGTTTTTT
TRBV27	TRBD2	-	TRBJ2-1	CASTLAGGHNEQFF	TGTGCCAGCACCCTAGCGGGAGGCCACAATGAGCAGTTCTTC
TRBV12-3/TRBV12-4	-	-	TRBJ1-6	CASSLQGVSPLHF	TGTGCCAGCAGTCTCCAGGGAGTTTCACCCCTCCACTTT
TRBV7-8	-	few	TRBJ2-2	CASSLVQGSGELFF	TGTGCCAGCAGCTTAGTCCAGGGCTCCGGGGAGCTGTTTTTT
TRBV29-1	-	-	TRBJ2-7	CSVEGRTSYEQYF	TGCAGCGTTGAAGGCCGGACATCCTACGAGCAGTACTTC
TRBV10-2	TRBD1	once	TRBJ2-6	CASSELTGGAGANVLTF	TGCGCCAGCAGTGAGTTGACAGGGGGCGCGGGGGCCAACGTCCTGACTTTC
TRBV9	TRBD1	-	TRBJ2-2	CASNGQGWTGELFF	TGTGCCAGCAACGGACAGGGCTGGACCGGGGAGCTGTTTTTT
TRBV5-1	-	-	TRBJ2-2	CASSLTSGRELFF	TGCGCCAGCAGCCTGACCAGTGGACGGGAGCTGTTTTTT
TRBV10-1	-	-	TRBJ2-5	CASSAGDQETQYF	TGCGCCAGCAGTGCGGGGGACCAAGAGACCCAGTACTTC
TRBV5-4	-	-	TRBJ2-3	CASSLAHRSDTQYF	TGTGCCAGCAGCTTGGCCCACAGGTCAGATACGCAGTATTTT
TRBV5-1	TRBD1	-	TRBJ1-1	CASHDRANTEAFF	TGCGCCAGCCACGACAGGGCGAACACTGAAGCTTTCTTT
TRBV20-1	TRBD1	-	TRBJ2-7	CSARTGREQYF	TGCAGTGCTCGGACAGGTAGAGAGCAGTACTTC
TRBV7-9	-	-	TRBJ2-5	CASSGGEYQETQYF	TGTGCCAGCAGCGGAGGGGAGTACCAAGAGACCCAGTACTTC
TRBV14	-	-	TRBJ1-2	CASSQYGRDDGYTF	TGTGCCAGCAGCCAATATGGCAGGGACGATGGCTACACCTTC
TRBV20-1	-	-	TRBJ2-7	CSASHRVSNEQYF	TGCAGTGCTAGTCACAGGGTGTCAAACGAGCAGTACTTC
TRBV2	-	once	TRBJ1-1	CASSEWGGTEAFF	TGTGCCAGCAGTGAGTGGGGGGGCACTGAAGCTTTCTTT
TRBV4-2	-	-	TRBJ1-4	CASSWREGPNEKLFF	TGTGCCAGCAGTTGGAGGGAGGGGCCTAATGAAAAACTGTTTTTT
TRBV5-4	-	-	TRBJ2-2	CASSPRVGLDTGELFF	TGTGCCAGCAGCCCCAGGGTCGGGTTGGACACCGGGGAGCTGTTTTTT
TRBV19	-	-	TRBJ1-3	CASTLGARTSGNTIYF	TGTGCCAGTACCCTTGGCGCCCGGACCTCTGGAAACACCATATATTTT
TRBV6-5	-	-	TRBJ1-1	CASSYRGDTEAFF	TGTGCCAGCAGTTACAGAGGGGACACTGAAGCTTTCTTT
TRBV6-1	-	-	TRBJ2-7	CASSVSGVYGDFYEQYF	TGTGCCAGCAGTGTCTCGGGAGTGTACGGAGACTTCTACGAGCAGTACTTC
TRBV29-1	-	-	TRBJ2-7	CSVEGLQGSSYEQYF	TGCAGCGTTGAGGGTTTACAGGGTAGCTCCTACGAGCAGTACTTC
TRBV7-9	-	-	TRBJ1-2	CASSPAGAVYGYTF	TGTGCCAGCAGTCCCGCGGGGGCAGTCTATGGCTACACCTTC
TRBV9	TRBD2	-	TRBJ2-5	CASSGSGSGETQYF	TGTGCCAGCAGCGGTAGCGGGAGCGGAGAGACCCAGTACTTC
TRBV28	TRBD1	-	TRBJ1-2	CASSSGGDGYTF	TGTGCCAGCAGTTCAGGGGGGGATGGCTACACCTTC
TRBV28	-	once	TRBJ2-7	CASSPPGALFYEQYF	TGTGCCAGCAGTCCACCCGGGGCACTCTTCTACGAGCAGTACTTC
TRBV6-5	-	-	TRBJ1-2	CASTKDGTINYGYTF	TGTGCCAGCACTAAAGACGGGACGATTAACTATGGCTACACCTTC
TRBV5-6	-	once	TRBJ2-5	CASSLIGEDYPGQTQYF	TGTGCCAGCAGCTTGATTGGGGAGGACTACCCTGGTCAGACCCAGTACTTC
TRBV27	-	-	TRBJ2-7	CASSLTGFSEQYF	TGTGCCAGCAGTTTAACTGGGTTCTCCGAGCAGTACTTC
TRBV5-1	-	few	TRBJ1-6	CASSRQTLLDSPLHF	TGCGCCAGCAGCCGACAGACTTTACTAGATTCACCCCTCCACTTT
TRBV6-4	TRBD1	-	TRBJ2-3	CASSRETGPPDTQYF	TGTGCCAGCAGTAGAGAGACAGGGCCCCCAGATACGCAGTATTTT
TRBV11-2	TRBD2	-	TRBJ2-5	CASSLGASGSRETQYF	TGTGCCAGCAGCTTAGGGGCTAGCGGGAGTCGGGAGACCCAGTACTTC
TRBV4-2	-	once	TRBJ2-1	CASSPAGSHDEQFF	TGTGCCAGCAGCCCCGCCGGGAGCCACGATGAGCAGTTCTTC
TRBV3-1/TRBV3-2	-	few	TRBJ1-1	CASSQGTDRNTEAFF	TGTGCCAGCAGCCAAGGGACCGACAGGAACACTGAAGCTTTCTTT
TRBV29-1	TRBD1	-	TRBJ2-4	CSVAGGENIQYF	TGCAGCGTTGCAGGGGGCGAAAACATTCAGTACTTC
TRBV28	TRBD1	-	TRBJ2-2	CAFLPGQGTGELFF	TGTGCCTTCCTTCCAGGACAGGGCACCGGGGAGCTGTTTTTT
TRBV4-1	-	-	TRBJ1-2	CASSQDHGVGQGSYGYTF	TGCGCCAGCAGCCAAGATCATGGTGTCGGGCAGGGAAGTTATGGCTACACCTTC
TRBV9	-	-	TRBJ1-2	CASSAGIASYGYTF	TGTGCCAGCAGCGCAGGGATTGCGAGCTATGGCTACACCTTC
TRBV5-6	-	few	TRBJ1-2	CASSVRALGPKNYGYTF	TGTGCCAGCAGCGTGAGGGCCCTAGGGCCCAAAAACTATGGCTACACCTTC
TRBV7-8	-	-	TRBJ1-2	CASSLAGVEGGYTF	TGTGCCAGCAGCTTAGCTGGAGTCGAAGGTGGCTACACCTTC
TRBV10-2	TRBD1	few	TRBJ1-6	CASSELGGNSPLHF	TGCGCCAGCAGTGAGTTAGGGGGCAATTCACCCCTCCACTTT
TRBV6-5	-	-	TRBJ1-5	CASRSALGQPQHF	TGTGCCAGCAGGAGTGCCTTGGGGCAGCCCCAGCATTTT
TRBV5-5	-	-	TRBJ1-1	CASSLDSWNTEAFF	TGTGCCAGCAGCTTGGACAGCTGGAACACTGAAGCTTTCTTT